The text below deals with one T cell receptor (beta chain). What it binds is not known. The CDR3 sequence is 16 residues long. Germline V gene lookup returns CDR1 LGHDT and CDR2 YNNKEL (reference sequence). Trimming at V came to 0 bases and at J to 4 bases, leaving 4 bases not matched to a gene. The data originate from a study of T cell responses to AZD1222 COVID-19 vaccine. Study-wide results and limits: Along spike, vaccine-associated CD4 TCRs were found throughout, with dominance at 160-218 and 743-854.

Data came from immunoSEQ multiplex PCR; TCRdb stores just in-frame clones and leaves some out. The data show tens of thousands of clones, with around nine tenths seen just once and approximately 11% held by the top ten. The sample here was peripheral blood, taken on day 0 of AZD1222 vaccination. This TCR was recovered from an adult in good health. This sequence joins TRBV3-1 (or the pseudogene TRBV3-2) and TRBJ2-1, with TRBD2 matching over 9 bases. The CDR3 nucleotides read TGTGCCAGCAGCCAAGATCTGACTAGCGGATACAATGAGCAGTTCTTC. This codes for CASSQDLTSGYNEQFF.